This is a list of T cell receptor beta chains from one sample in a study of blood T cell repertoires in COVID-19. This table comes from immunoSEQ multiplex PCR, and its TCRdb copy is limited to in-frame clones, with some not included. The table has roughly 230,000 clones, about 85% seen once. Sequencing was performed on peripheral blood. Receptors originate from a woman in her sixties with active or convalescent COVID-19. Both conserved end residues are part of each CDR3. The order of the fields is clone size, D gene, V gene, J gene, CDR3 DNA, CDR3 protein. A D gene is named only where the DNA matches it firmly. Size tells how often a clone was seen (once, few, many) or the class of an expanded clone, and some rows leave it out.

once	-	TRBV3-1/TRBV3-2	TRBJ2-3	TGTGCCAGCAGCCTAAGTTATAAGCTTGGCACAGATACGCAGTATTTT	CASSLSYKLGTDTQYF
-	-	TRBV4-2	TRBJ2-3	TGTGCCAGCAGCCAAGAGGTCGGCCACCCGGGGACAGATACGCAGTATTTT	CASSQEVGHPGTDTQYF
-	TRBD1	TRBV28	TRBJ1-2	TGTGCCAGCAGTTTAAGAACAGGGGCGATTAACTATGGCTACACCTTC	CASSLRTGAINYGYTF
-	TRBD2	TRBV11-3	TRBJ2-1	TGTGCCAGCCCTGAGGGGGCTAGCGGGAGCAGAGGTGAGCAGTTCTTC	CASPEGASGSRGEQFF
-	TRBD1	TRBV19	TRBJ1-1	TGTGCCAGTAGGGGGGACAGGGTTGGGAACACTGAAGCTTTCTTT	CASRGDRVGNTEAFF
-	-	TRBV3-1/TRBV3-2	TRBJ2-2	TGTGCCAGCAGCCAGAGGTCCCCCTCCGGGGAGCTGTTTTTT	CASSQRSPSGELFF
-	TRBD2	TRBV19	TRBJ2-1	TGTGCCAGTAGTATCAGCCTAGCGGGAGGGCACAATGAGCAGTTCTTC	CASSISLAGGHNEQFF
-	TRBD2	TRBV14	TRBJ2-7	TGTGCCAGCAGCCAAGTAGCGGGAGTTTCCTACGAGCAGTACTTC	CASSQVAGVSYEQYF
-	-	TRBV6-5	TRBJ1-2	TGTGCCAGCAGTTACTTGTGGGGGCGCGACTATGGCTACACCTTC	CASSYLWGRDYGYTF
-	TRBD1	TRBV6-2/TRBV6-3	TRBJ1-6	TGTGCCAGCAGTACCGGGACAGGGGTTCTCTTT	CASSTGTGVLF
-	TRBD1	TRBV2	TRBJ1-4	TGTGCCAGCAGTGACCCCCGAGACAGGGCTGAAAAACTGTTTTTT	CASSDPRDRAEKLFF
-	TRBD1	TRBV2	TRBJ1-6	TGTGCCAGCAGTAGGACAGGGCGGAACAATTCACCCCTCCACTTT	CASSRTGRNNSPLHF
-	-	TRBV5-4	TRBJ2-3	TGTGCCAGCAGCCCAACCCGGGGCACAGATACGCAGTATTTT	CASSPTRGTDTQYF
-	-	TRBV7-9	TRBJ1-1	TGTGCCAGCAGCCTGACAGGGAACACTGAAGCTTTCTTT	CASSLTGNTEAFF